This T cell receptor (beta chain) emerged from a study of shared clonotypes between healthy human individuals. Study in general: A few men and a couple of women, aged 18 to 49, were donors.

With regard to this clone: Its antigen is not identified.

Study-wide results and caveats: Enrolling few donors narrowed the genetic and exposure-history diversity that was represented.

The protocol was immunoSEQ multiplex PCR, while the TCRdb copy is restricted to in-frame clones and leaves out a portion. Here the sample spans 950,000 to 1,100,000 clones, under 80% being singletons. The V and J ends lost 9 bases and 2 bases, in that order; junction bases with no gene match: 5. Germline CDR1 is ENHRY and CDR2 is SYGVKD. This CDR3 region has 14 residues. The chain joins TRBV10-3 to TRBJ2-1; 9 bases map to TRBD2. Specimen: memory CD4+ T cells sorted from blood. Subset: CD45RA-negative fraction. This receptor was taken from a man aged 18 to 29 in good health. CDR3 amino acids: CAIKAGGTYNEQFF. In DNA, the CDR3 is TGTGCCATTAAAGCGGGGGGAACCTACAATGAGCAGTTCTTC.